The table lists the clone carrying this TCR beta chain with many counts. The antigen remains undetermined. Using its own MiXCR run on the multiplex PCR reads, TCRdb lists one record per CDR3 protein. The sample has some 120,000 distinct CDR3 sequences; around 20% are singletons. CDR1 is SNHLY and CDR2 is FYNNEI in the germline V gene. V dropped 6 bases and J dropped 1 base, with 12 bases sitting between them. The CDR3 is 14 amino acids. The lymph nodes were axillary draining lymph nodes from breast cancer patients. The data derive from a study of breast tumors, draining lymph nodes, adjacent tissues. Notes on the study in general: Tumor T cell lymph node origin was a supported hypothesis, not proven. Findings are consistent with lymph node origin and intratumoral expansion of most tumor T cells. Tumor and nontumor repertoires were significantly more similar in luminal-like than in basal-like breast cancer. Tumors had less TCR diversity than lymph nodes, more than nontumor tissue.

Sequencing was carried out using axillary lymph node tissue. This TCR was recovered from a female donor with breast cancer. Some clones in this sample may be carry-over from other donors' samples. V gene TRBV2 combines with J gene TRBJ2-5, with D perhaps TRBD2 (6 bases). The CDR3, as DNA: TGTGCCAGCAGAGCCGGGAGCTCCCAAGAGACCCAGTACTTC. Amino acid sequence: CASRAGSSQETQYF.